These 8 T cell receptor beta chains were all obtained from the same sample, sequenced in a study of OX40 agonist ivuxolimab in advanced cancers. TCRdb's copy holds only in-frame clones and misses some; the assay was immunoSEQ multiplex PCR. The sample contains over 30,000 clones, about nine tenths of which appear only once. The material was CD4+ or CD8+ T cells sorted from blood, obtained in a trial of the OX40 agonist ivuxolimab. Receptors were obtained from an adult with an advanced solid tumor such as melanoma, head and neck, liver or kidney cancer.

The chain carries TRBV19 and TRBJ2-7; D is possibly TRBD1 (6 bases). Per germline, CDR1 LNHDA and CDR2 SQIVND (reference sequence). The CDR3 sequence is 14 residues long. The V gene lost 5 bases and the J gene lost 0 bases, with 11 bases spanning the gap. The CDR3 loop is CASSSTGSSYEQYF. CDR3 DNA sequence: TGTGCCAGTAGTTCTACAGGGAGCTCCTACGAGCAGTACTTC.

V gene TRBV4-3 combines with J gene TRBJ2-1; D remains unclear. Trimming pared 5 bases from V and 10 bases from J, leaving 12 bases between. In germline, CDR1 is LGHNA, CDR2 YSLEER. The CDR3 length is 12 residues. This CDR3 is CASSTDFGEQFF. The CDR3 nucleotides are TGCGCCAGCAGCACAGACTTCGGCGAGCAGTTCTTC.

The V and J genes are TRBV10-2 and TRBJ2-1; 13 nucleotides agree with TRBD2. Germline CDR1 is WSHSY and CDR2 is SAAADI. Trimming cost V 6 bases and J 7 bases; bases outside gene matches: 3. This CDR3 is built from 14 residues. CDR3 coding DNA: TGCGCCAGCAGCCTGACTAGCGGGGGGAATGAGCAGTTCTTC. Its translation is CASSLTSGGNEQFF.

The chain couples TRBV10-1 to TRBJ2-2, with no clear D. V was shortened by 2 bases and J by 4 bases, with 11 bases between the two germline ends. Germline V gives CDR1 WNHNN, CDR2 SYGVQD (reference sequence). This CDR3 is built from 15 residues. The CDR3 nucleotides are TGCGCCAGCAGTGAGGATAGGCCTGGCACCGGGGAGCTGTTTTTT. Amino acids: CASSEDRPGTGELFF.

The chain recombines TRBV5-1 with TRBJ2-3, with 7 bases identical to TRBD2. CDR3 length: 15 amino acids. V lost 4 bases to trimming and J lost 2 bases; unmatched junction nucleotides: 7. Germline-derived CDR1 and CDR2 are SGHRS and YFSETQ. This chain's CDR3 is CASSPTGLDTDTQYF. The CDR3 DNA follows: TGCGCCAGCAGCCCCACTGGACTAGACACAGATACGCAGTATTTT.

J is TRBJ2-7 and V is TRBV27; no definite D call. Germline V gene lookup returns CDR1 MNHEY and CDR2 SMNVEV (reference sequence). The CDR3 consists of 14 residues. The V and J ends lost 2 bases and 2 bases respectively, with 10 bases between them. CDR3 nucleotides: TGTGCCAGCAGTTTAACCGGCCAGCCCTACGAGCAGTACTTC. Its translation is CASSLTGQPYEQYF.

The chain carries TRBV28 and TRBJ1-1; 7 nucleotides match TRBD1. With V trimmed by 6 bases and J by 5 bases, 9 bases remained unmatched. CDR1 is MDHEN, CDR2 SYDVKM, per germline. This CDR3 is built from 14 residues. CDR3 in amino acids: CASRMTGRLTEAFF. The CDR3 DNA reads TGTGCCAGCAGGATGACAGGGCGGTTAACTGAAGCTTTCTTT.

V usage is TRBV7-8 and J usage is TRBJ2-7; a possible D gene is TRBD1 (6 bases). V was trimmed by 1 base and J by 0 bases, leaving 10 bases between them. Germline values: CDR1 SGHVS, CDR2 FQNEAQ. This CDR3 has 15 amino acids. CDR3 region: CASSLVRDISYEQYF. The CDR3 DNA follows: TGTGCCAGCAGCTTAGTTCGGGACATCTCCTACGAGCAGTACTTC.